This section outlines one T cell receptor (beta chain) sequence together with its context. Antigen: not known. Via MiXCR, TCRdb re-called the RT-PCR reads, giving one row per CDR3 protein. The repertoire holds approximately 730,000 distinct CDR3 sequences, approximately 14% seen once, with around 6.5% in the top ten. The germline gives CDR1 LGHNA, CDR2 YNFKEQ. The CDR3 is 14 amino acids. V was cut by 3 bases and J by 3 bases, with 9 bases left in between. This sample is part of a study of response to subunit inactivated influenza vaccine. Study observations and caveats: Authors suggested each seasonal influenza vaccination recruits few new T cells.

The V gene is TRBV4-2, the J gene TRBJ2-1; D gene unclear. The sequence was collected from a man aged 50 or older who received an inactivated influenza vaccine. The sample here was PBMCs from blood, taken 14 days before vaccination. CDR3 protein: CASSQDVVYNEQFF. DNA of the CDR3: TGTGCCAGCAGCCAGGACGTCGTCTACAATGAGCAGTTCTTC.